The clone carrying this T cell receptor beta chain was counted only a few times. Its matching antigen is unknown. V was clipped by 0 bases and J by 3 bases, with 9 bases between them. The CDR3 is 14 residues long. Germline CDR1 SGHTS, CDR2 YDEGEE. TCRdb redid the calling of the reads with MiXCR, one entry per CDR3 protein. This sample has about 740,000 distinct CDR3 sequences; approximately 34% occur once, and the top ten carry around 2.6%. The data stem from a study of T cell repertoires in cytomegalovirus infection. Study context: In public TCR beta signatures, there were indications of both CMV infection and matching HLA type.

Whole-study results and caveats: There were carriers of CMV plus the relevant HLA, and cumulative public TCR beta family frequency identified them. The ex vivo response showed dominance by HLA-C-restricted CMV-specific TCR beta clonotypes.

This receptor was identified in a human donor in good health (CMV status not recorded). Some clones in this sample may be carry-over from other donors' samples. The rearrangement joins TRBV5-8 to TRBJ1-2; D possibly corresponds to TRBD1 (6 bases). Sequencing was performed on PBMCs. The CDR3 DNA reads TGTGCCAGCAGCTTGGTACAGGGCTACTATGGCTACACCTTC. It codes for CASSLVQGYYGYTF.